This T cell receptor (beta chain) was documented in a study of OX40 agonist ivuxolimab in advanced cancers. The protocol was immunoSEQ multiplex PCR, while the TCRdb copy is restricted to in-frame clones and leaves out a portion. The table shows 43,000 or so clones, with about nine tenths occurring only once. Germline V lookup: CDR1 LNHNV, CDR2 YYDKDF (reference sequence). V lost 2 bases and J lost 4, with 12 bases in between. This CDR3 is 15 amino acids long. The specimen comprised CD4+ or CD8+ T cells sorted from blood, sampled in a trial of the OX40 agonist ivuxolimab. This receptor was identified in an adult with an advanced solid tumor such as melanoma, head and neck, liver or kidney cancer. V is TRBV15 and J is TRBJ2-1, with D perhaps assigned TRBD1 or TRBD2 (5 bases each). The CDR3 spells CATSRRRQGYNEQFF. In DNA, the CDR3 is TGTGCCACCAGCAGAAGGAGGCAGGGATACAATGAGCAGTTCTTC.